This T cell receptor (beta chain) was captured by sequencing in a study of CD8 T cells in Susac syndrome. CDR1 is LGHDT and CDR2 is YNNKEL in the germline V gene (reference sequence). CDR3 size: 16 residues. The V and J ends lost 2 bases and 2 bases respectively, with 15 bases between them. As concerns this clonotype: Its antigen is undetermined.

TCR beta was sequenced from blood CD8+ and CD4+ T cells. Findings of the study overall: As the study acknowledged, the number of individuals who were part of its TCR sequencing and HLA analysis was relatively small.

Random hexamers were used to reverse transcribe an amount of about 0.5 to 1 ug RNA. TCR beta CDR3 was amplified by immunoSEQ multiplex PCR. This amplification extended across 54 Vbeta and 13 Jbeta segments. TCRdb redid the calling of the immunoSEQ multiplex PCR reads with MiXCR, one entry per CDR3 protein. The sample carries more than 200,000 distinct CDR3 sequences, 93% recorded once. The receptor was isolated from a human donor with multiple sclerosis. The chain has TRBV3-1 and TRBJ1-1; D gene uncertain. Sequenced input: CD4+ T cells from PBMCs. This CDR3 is CASSQTSGRGNTEAFF. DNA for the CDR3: TGTGCCAGCAGCCAAACTTCTGGGAGAGGAAACACTGAAGCTTTCTTT.